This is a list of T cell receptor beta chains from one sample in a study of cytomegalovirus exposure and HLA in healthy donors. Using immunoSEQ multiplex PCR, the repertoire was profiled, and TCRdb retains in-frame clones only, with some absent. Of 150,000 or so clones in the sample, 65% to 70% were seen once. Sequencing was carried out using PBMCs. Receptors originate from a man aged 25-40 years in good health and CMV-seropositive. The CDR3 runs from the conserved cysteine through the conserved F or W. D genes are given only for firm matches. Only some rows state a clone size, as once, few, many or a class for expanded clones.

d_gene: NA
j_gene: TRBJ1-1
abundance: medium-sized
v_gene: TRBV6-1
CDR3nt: TGTGCCAGCAGGGACCCGGGACTTGAAGCTTTCTTT
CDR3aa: CASRDPGLEAFF

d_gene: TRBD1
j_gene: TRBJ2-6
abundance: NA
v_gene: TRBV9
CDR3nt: TGTGCCAGCAGCCAGTCCCCGGGACAGGGGGCGTCAGGGGCCAACGTCCTGACTTTC
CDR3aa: CASSQSPGQGASGANVLTF

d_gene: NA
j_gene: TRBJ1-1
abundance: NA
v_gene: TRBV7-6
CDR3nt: TGTGCCAGCAGCTCGGGGGGGAGAACTGAAGCTTTCTTT
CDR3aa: CASSSGGRTEAFF

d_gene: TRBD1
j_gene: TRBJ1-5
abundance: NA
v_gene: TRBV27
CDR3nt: TGTGCCAGCAGTTCTTGGGACAGACTTTATAGCAATCAGCCCCAGCATTTT
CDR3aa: CASSSWDRLYSNQPQHF

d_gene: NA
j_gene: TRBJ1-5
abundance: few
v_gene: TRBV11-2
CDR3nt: TGTGCCAGCAGCTTATCCGGGGTTCAGCCCCAGCATTTT
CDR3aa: CASSLSGVQPQHF

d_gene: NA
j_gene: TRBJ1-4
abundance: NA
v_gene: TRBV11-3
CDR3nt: TGTGCCAGCAGCGACAGACCCAGGGTCTTGTTTTTT
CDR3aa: CASSDRPRVLFF

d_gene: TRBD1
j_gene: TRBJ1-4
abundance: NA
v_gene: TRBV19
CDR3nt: TGTGCCAGTAGTACCCCGACAGGGCTAAGGGGAAAACTGTTTTTT
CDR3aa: CASSTPTGLRGKLFF

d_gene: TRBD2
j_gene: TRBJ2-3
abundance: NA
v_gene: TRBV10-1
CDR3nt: TGCGCCAGCAGTGAGGGATCGGCTAGCGGAACCAGCACAGATACGCAGTATTTT
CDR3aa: CASSEGSASGTSTDTQYF

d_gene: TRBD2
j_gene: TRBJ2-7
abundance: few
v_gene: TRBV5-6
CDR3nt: TGTGCCAGCAGCTTGGCCCTAGCGGGAGGGCCGTCCTACGAGCAGTACTTC
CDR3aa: CASSLALAGGPSYEQYF

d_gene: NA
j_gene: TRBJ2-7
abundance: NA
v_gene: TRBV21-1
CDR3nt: TGTGCCAGCAGCAAAGCGCGGGGAATTCTGGTACCGGGACTAGCGGTCTACGAGCAGTACTTC
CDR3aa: CASSKARGILVPGLAVYEQYF

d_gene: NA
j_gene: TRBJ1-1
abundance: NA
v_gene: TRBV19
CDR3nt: TGTGCCAGTCTGGGAGGTACAGCGACCCTTGAAGCTTTCTTT
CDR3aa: CASLGGTATLEAFF

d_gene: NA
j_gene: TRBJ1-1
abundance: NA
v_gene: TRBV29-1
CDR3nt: TGCAGCGCTACCTCAACTGAAGCTTTCTTT
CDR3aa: CSATSTEAFF

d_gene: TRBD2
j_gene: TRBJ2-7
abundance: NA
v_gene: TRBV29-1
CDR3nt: TGCAGCGTCCAAGGGGCGCTAGCGGGTTTTTCCTACGAGCAGTACTTC
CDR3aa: CSVQGALAGFSYEQYF

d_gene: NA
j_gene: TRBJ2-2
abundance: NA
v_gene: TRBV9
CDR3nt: TGTGCCAGCAGCGCAGACAGACTCACCGGGGAGCTGTTTTTT
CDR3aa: CASSADRLTGELFF

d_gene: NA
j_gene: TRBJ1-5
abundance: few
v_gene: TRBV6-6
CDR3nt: TGTGCCAGCAGTCCCTCGAGCGGGGCCCAGCCCCAGCATTTT
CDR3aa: CASSPSSGAQPQHF

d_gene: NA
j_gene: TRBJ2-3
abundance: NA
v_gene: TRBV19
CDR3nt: TGTGCCAGTAGGGAGGAGTGGGGCACAGATACGCAGTATTTT
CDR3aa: CASREEWGTDTQYF

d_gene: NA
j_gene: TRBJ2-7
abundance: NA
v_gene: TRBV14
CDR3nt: TGTGCCAGCAGCCAAGTGGAGGGTAGCGAGCAGTACTTC
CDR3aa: CASSQVEGSEQYF